These T cell receptor beta chains were read from a single sample in a study of a mutant IDH1 vaccine in newly diagnosed glioma. No antigen has been assigned to these receptors. The data were produced by immunoSEQ multiplex PCR, yet TCRdb's version contains in-frame clones alone and is incomplete. The sample shows around 61,000 clones, approximately 90% of them seen only once. Here the sequenced sample was PBMCs, taken from a glioma patient whose treatment included an IDH1 peptide vaccine. These receptors all come from a woman in her forties with glioma. Both conserved end residues are trimmed from each CDR3.

CDR3aa	v_gene	j_gene
ASSKVAGDGNEQF	TRBV25-1	TRBJ2-1
ATSREGLDVPH	TRBV15	TRBJ1-5
ASSYASGSGTQY	TRBV6-5	TRBJ2-3
ASSGGLAGTDTQY	TRBV2	TRBJ2-3
ASSPRRPSSTDTQY	TRBV9	TRBJ2-3
ASSAYRGTGELF	TRBV10-1	TRBJ2-2
ASSEANLHPGDYEQY	TRBV2	TRBJ2-7
ASTPVGGLGGELF	TRBV6-1	TRBJ2-2
ASSLQTVKNTEAF	TRBV5-1	TRBJ1-1
SVVSRDRKADTQY	TRBV29-1	TRBJ2-3
ASRGLSEASNYGYT	TRBV25-1	TRBJ1-2
ASSEAGYEGTGELF	TRBV6-1	TRBJ2-2
SVEDRGGRASNEQF	TRBV29-1	TRBJ2-1
ASSPLREETQY	TRBV6-6	TRBJ2-5
ASSTTQNYEQY	TRBV21-1	TRBJ2-7
ASRDRVGYEQY	TRBV6-6	TRBJ2-7
ASSSIINREQGTDTQY	TRBV11-2	TRBJ2-3
ATSRGPGGQRSPINNQPQH	TRBV15	TRBJ1-5
ASSERGWGDAKSGYT	TRBV6-1	TRBJ1-2
ASSQTRGLGGYTEAF	TRBV10-1	TRBJ1-1
ASSPVASGRQETQY	TRBV18	TRBJ2-5
AIRTDYSSYEQY	TRBV10-3	TRBJ2-7
ASTQARLAGVETQY	TRBV11-2	TRBJ2-5
ASSHPRREFGGNEQF	TRBV7-9	TRBJ2-1
ASSITLTLEQY	TRBV19	TRBJ2-7
ASSEELSSYNEQF	TRBV6-1	TRBJ2-1
ARSLVILRTSGNTIY	TRBV5-3	TRBJ1-3
ASSSNKFGTVEETQY	TRBV27	TRBJ2-5